One T cell receptor (beta chain) is described in this entry. The data were taken from a study of low-dose radiotherapy and immunotherapy resistance in tumors. Looking at the study overall: Every six weeks patients received intravenous ipilimumab 1 mg/kg, and every two weeks they received intravenous nivolumab 240 mg. With TRAV- and TRBV-specific primers, first-strand cDNA was made, covering the alpha and beta chains. One day before radiation and immunotherapy, intravenous cyclophosphamide 200 mg/m2 was administered, with this repeated every two weeks.

Time point defined: after trial treatment. Treatment specified: LDRT plus nivolumab, ipilimumab, low-dose cyclophosphamide and aspirin (RACIN trial). It was with a constant-region primer and a V-primer adapter that TCRs were amplified over roughly 18 PCR cycles. The isolated mRNA underwent amplification through in vitro transcription. TCRdb reprocessed the reads with MiXCR, giving one entry per CDR3 protein. The profile covers under 60,000 distinct CDR3 sequences, with 33% appearing a single time and over 7% taken by the ten largest. The V end was cut by 3 bases, the J end by 3 bases, with 9 bases between. The germline V gene encodes CDR1 MNHNY and CDR2 SVGAGI (reference sequence). This CDR3 is 14 amino acids long.

The sample here was PBMCs, taken after low-dose radiotherapy plus immunotherapy. This clonotype was obtained from a male donor with rectosigmoid adenocarcinoma. This chain joins TRBV6-6 and TRBJ2-1; D is uncertain. In nucleotides, the CDR3 is TGTGCCAGCAGTTATAATTCAGGCTACAATGAGCAGTTCTTC. Amino acid sequence: CASSYNSGYNEQFF.